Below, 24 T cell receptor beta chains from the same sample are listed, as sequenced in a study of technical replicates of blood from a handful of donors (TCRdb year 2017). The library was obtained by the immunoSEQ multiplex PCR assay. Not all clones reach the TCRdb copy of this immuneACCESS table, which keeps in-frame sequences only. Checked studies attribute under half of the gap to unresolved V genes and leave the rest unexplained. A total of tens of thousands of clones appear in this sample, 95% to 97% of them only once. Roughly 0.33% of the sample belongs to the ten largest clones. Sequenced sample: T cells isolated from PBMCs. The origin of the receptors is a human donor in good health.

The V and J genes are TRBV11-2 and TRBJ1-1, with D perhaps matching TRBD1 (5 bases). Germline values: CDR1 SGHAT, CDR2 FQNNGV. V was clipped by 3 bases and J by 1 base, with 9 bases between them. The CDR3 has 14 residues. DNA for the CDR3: TGTGCCAGCAGCTTGGGGCGGGGGAACACTGAAGCTTTCTTT. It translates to CASSLGRGNTEAFF.

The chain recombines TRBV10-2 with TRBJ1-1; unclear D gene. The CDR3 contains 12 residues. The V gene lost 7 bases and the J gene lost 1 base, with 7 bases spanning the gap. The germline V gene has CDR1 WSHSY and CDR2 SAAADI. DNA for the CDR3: TGCGCCAGCATCACCGGGAACACTGAAGCTTTCTTT. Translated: CASITGNTEAFF.

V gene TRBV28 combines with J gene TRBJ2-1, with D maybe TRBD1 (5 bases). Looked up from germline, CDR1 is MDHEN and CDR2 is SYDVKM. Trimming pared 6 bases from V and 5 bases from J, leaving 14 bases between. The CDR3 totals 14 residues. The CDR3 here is CASSLSQGNNEQFF. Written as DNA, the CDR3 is TGTGCCAGCAGCCTAAGTCAGGGTAACAATGAGCAGTTCTTC.

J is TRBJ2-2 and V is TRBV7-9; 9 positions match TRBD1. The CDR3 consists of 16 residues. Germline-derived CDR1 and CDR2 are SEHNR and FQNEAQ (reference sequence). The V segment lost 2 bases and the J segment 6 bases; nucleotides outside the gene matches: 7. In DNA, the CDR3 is TGTGCCAGCAGCTTATTCTGGACAGGGGACCCCGGGGAGCTGTTTTTT. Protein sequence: CASSLFWTGDPGELFF. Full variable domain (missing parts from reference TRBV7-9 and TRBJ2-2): DTGVSQNPRHKITKRGQNVTFRCDPISEHNRLYWYRQTLGQGPEFLTYFQNEAQLEKSRLLSDRFSAERPKGSFSTLEIQRTEQGDSAMYLCASSLFWTGDPGELFFGEGSRLTVL.

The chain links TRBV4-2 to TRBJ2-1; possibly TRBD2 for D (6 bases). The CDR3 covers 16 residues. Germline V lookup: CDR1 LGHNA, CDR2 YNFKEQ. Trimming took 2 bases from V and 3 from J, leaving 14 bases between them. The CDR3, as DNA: TGTGCCAGCAGCCAATTTTCCGGGACTCTCTACAATGAGCAGTTCTTC. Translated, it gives CASSQFSGTLYNEQFF.

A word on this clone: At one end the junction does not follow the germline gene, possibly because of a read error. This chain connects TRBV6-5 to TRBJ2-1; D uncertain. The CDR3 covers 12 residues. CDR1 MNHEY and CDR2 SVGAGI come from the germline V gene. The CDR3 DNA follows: TGTGCCAGCAGGTACTCCGCGAGTGAGCAGTTCTTC. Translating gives CASRYSASEQFF.

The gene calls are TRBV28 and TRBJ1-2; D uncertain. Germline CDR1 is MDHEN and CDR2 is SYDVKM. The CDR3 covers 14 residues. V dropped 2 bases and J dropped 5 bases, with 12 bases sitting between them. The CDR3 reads CASSLDTSGYGYTF. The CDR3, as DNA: TGTGCCAGCAGTTTAGACACATCCGGATATGGCTACACCTTC.

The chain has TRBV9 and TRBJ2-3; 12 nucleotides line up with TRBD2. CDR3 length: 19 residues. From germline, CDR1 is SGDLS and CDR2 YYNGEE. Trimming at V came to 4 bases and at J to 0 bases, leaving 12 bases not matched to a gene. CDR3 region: CASSIGTSGRKESTDTQYF. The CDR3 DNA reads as TGTGCCAGCAGCATCGGGACTAGCGGGCGGAAGGAGAGCACAGATACGCAGTATTTT.

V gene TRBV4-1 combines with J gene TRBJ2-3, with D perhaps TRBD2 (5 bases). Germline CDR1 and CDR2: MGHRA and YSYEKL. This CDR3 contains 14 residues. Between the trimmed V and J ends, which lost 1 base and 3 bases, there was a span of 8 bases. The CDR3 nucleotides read TGCGCCAGCAGCCAAGGTAGCGTGACAGATACGCAGTATTTT. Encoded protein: CASSQGSVTDTQYF.

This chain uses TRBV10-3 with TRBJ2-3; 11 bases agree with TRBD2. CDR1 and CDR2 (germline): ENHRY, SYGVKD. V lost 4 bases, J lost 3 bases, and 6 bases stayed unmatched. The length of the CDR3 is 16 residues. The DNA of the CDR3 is TGTGCCATCAGTGTTTCGACTAGCGGGATGACAGATACGCAGTATTTT. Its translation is CAISVSTSGMTDTQYF.

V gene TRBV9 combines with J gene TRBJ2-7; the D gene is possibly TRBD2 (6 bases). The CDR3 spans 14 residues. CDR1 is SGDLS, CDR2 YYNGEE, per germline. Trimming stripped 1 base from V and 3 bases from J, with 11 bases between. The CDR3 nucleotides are TGTGCCAGCAGCGTACCGGGGGAGTGCTACGAGCAGTACTTC. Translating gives CASSVPGECYEQYF.

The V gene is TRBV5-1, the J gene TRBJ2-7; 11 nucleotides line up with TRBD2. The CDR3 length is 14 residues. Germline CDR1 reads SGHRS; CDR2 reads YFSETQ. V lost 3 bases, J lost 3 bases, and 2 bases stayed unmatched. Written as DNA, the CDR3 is TGCGCCAGCAGCTCCGGGACTAGCGGCTACGAGCAGTACTTC. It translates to CASSSGTSGYEQYF. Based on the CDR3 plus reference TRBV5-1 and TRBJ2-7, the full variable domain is KAGVTQTPRYLIKTRGQQVTLSCSPISGHRSVSWYQQTPGQGLQFLFEYFSETQRNKGNFPGRFSGRQFSNSRSEMNVSTLELGDSALYLCASSSGTSGYEQYFGPGTRLTVT.

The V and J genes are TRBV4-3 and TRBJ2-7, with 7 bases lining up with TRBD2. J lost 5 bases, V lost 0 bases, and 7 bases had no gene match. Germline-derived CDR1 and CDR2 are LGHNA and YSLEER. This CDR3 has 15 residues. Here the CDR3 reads CASSQDPGGWNEQYF. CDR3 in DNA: TGCGCCAGCAGCCAAGATCCCGGGGGGTGGAACGAGCAGTACTTC.

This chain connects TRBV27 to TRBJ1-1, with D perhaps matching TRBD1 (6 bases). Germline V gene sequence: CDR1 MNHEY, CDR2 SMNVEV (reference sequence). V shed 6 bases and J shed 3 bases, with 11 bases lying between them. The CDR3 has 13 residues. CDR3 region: CASSVKGDTEAFF. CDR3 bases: TGTGCCAGCAGCGTAAAGGGGGACACTGAAGCTTTCTTT.

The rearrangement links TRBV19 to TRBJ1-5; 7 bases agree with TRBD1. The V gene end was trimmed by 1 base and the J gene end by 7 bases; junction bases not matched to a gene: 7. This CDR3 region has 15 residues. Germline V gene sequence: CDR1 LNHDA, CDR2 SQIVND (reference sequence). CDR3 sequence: CASSIASTGSQPQHF. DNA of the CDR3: TGTGCCAGTAGTATAGCCTCGACAGGGAGCCAGCCCCAGCATTTT.

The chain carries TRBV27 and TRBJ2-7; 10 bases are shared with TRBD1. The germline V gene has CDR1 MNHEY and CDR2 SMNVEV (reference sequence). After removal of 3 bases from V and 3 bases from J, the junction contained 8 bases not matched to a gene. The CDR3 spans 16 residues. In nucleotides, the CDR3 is TGTGCCAGCAGTTTCCATCGGGACAGGGGCAACTACGAGCAGTACTTC. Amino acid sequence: CASSFHRDRGNYEQYF.

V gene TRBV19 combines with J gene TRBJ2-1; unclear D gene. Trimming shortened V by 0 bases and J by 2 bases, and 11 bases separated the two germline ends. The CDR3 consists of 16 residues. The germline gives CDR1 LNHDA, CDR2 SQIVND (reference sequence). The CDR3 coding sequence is TGTGCCAGTAGTATAGAGGAAACAGAGCCCTACAATGAGCAGTTCTTC. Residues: CASSIEETEPYNEQFF.

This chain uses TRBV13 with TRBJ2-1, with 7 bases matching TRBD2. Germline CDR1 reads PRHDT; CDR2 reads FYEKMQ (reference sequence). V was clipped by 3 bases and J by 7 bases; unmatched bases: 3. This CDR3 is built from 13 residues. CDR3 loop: CASSLGGKNEQFF. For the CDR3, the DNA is TGTGCCAGCAGCTTGGGAGGGAAAAATGAGCAGTTCTTC.

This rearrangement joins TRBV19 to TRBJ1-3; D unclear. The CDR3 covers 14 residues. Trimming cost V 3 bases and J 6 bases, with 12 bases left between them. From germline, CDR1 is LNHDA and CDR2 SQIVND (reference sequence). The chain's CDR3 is CASSIDLHSNTIYF. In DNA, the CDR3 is TGTGCCAGTAGTATCGATTTACATTCAAACACCATATATTTT.

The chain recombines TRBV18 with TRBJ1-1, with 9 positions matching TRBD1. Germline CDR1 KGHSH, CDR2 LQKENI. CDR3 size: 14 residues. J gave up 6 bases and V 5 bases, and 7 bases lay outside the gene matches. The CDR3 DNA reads TGTGCCAGCTCAGACAGACAGGGGGGTGCTGAAGCTTTCTTT. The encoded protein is CASSDRQGGAEAFF.

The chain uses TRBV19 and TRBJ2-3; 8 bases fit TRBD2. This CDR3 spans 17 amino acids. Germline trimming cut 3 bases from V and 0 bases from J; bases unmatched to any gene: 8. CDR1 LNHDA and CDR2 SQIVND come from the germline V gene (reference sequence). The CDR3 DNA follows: TGTGCCAGTAGTATCAATCGGCTAGCGGGTAGCACAGATACGCAGTATTTT. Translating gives CASSINRLAGSTDTQYF.

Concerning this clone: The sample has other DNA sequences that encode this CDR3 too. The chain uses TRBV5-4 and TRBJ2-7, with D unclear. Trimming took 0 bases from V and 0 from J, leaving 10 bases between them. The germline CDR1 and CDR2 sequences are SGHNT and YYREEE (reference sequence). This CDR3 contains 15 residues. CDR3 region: CASSLDRSSSYEQYF. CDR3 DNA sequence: TGTGCCAGCAGCTTGGACAGATCAAGCTCCTACGAGCAGTACTTC. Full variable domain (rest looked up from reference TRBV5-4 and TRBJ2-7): ETGVTQSPTHLIKTRGQQVTLRCSSQSGHNTVSWYQQALGQGPQFIFQYYREEENGRGNFPPRFSGLQFPNYSSELNVNALELDDSALYLCASSLDRSSSYEQYFGPGTRLTVT.

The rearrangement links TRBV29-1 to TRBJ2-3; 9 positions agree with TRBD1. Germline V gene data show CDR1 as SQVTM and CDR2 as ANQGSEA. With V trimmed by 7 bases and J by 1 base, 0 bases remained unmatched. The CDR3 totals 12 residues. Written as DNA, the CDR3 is TGCAGCGGGACAGGGGGCACAGATACGCAGTATTTT. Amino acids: CSGTGGTDTQYF.

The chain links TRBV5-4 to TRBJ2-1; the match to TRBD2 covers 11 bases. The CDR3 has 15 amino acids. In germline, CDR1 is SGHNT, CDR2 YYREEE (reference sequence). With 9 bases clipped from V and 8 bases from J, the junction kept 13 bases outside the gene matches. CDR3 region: CATKGGLAGGDEQFF. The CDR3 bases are TGTGCCACCAAAGGCGGGCTAGCGGGAGGAGATGAGCAGTTCTTC.